This T cell receptor beta chain was captured in a study of T cell repertoires in cytomegalovirus infection. Study-wide background: Indications came from public TCR beta signatures; they pointed to CMV infection and to a matching HLA type.

V was cut by 5 bases and J by 7 bases, with 12 bases left in between. CDR1 and CDR2 from the germline V gene are SGHVS and FQNEAQ. The CDR3 extends over 13 amino acids. This clonotype was detected a few times. What it binds is not known. Study-wide results and caveats: Predominance within the ex vivo response was attributable to HLA-C-restricted CMV-specific TCR beta clonotypes.

One entry per CDR3 protein, called by TCRdb with MiXCR from the reads. Of roughly 300,000 distinct CDR3 sequences listed, over 7.5% are singletons. The specimen was PBMCs. The TCR was taken from a human donor in good health (CMV status not recorded). Some clones in this sample may be carry-over from other donors' samples. The rearrangement links TRBV7-8 to TRBJ2-1; D ambiguous. The CDR3, as DNA: TGTGCCAGCAGCCTAAGTAGTCGGAATGAGCAGTTCTTC. Translation gives CASSLSSRNEQFF.